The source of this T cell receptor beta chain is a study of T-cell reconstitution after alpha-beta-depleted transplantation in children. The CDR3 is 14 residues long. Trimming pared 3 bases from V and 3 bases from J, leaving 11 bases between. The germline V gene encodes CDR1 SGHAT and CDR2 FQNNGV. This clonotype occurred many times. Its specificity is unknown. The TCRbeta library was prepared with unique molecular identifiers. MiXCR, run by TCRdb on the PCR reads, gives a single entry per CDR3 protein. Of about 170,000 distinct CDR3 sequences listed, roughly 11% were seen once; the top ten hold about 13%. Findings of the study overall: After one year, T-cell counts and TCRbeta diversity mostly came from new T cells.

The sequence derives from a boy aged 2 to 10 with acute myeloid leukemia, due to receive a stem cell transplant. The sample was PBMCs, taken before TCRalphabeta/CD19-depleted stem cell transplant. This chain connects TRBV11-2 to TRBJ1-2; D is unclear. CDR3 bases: TGTGCCAGCAGCTTCACCGTAGGCGACTATGGCTACACCTTC. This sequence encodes CASSFTVGDYGYTF. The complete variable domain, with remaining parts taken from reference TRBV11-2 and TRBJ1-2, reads EAGVAQSPRYKIIEKRQSVAFWCNPISGHATLYWYQQILGQGPKLLIQFQNNGVVDDSQLPKDRFSAERLKGVDSTLKIQPAKLEDSAVYLCASSFTVGDYGYTFGSGTRLTVV.